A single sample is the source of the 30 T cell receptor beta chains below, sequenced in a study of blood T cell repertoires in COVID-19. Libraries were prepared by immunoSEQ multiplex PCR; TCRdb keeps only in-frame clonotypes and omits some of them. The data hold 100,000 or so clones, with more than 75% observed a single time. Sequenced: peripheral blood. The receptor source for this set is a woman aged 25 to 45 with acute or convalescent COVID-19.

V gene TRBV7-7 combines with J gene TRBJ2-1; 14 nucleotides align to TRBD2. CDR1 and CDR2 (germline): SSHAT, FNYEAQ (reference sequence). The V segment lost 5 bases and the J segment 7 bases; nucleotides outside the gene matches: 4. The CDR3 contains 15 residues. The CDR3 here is CASSPGLAGENEQFF. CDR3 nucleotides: TGTGCCAGCAGCCCGGGACTAGCGGGGGAGAATGAGCAGTTCTTC.

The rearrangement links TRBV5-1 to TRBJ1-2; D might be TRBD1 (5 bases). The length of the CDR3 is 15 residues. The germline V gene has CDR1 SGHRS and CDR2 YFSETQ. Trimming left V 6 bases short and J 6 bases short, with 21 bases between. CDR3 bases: TGCGCCAGCACACCGCAGATGACAGAGACGGATGGCTACACCTTC. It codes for CASTPQMTETDGYTF.

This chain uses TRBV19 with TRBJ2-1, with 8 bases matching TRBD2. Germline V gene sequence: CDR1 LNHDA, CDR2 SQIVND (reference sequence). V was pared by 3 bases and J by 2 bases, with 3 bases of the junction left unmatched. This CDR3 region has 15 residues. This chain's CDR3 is CASSMRGVTYNEQFF. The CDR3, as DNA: TGTGCCAGTAGTATGCGGGGGGTTACCTACAATGAGCAGTTCTTC.

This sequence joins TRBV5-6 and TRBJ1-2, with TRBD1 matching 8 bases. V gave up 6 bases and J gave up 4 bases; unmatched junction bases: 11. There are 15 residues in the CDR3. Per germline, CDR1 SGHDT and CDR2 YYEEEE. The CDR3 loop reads CASILSGGASYGYTF. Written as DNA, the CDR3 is TGTGCCAGCATTCTATCAGGGGGCGCTTCCTATGGCTACACCTTC. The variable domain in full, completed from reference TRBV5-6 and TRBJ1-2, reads DAGVTQSPTHLIKTRGQQVTLRCSPKSGHDTVSWYQQALGQGPQFIFQYYEEEERQRGNFPDRFSGHQFPNYSSELNVNALLLGDSALYLCASILSGGASYGYTFGSGTRLTVV.

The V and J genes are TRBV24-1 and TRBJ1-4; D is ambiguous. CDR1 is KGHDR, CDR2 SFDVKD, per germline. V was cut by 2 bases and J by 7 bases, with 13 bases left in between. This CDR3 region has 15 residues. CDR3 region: CATSDSGWEGEKLFF. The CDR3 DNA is TGTGCCACCAGTGATTCCGGCTGGGAGGGTGAAAAACTGTTTTTT.

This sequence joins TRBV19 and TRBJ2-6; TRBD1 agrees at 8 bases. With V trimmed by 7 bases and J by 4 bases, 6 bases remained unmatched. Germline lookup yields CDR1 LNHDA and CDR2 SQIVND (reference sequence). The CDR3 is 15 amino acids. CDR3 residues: CASKRQGFGANVLTF. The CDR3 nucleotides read TGTGCCAGTAAACGACAGGGGTTCGGGGCCAACGTCCTGACTTTC.

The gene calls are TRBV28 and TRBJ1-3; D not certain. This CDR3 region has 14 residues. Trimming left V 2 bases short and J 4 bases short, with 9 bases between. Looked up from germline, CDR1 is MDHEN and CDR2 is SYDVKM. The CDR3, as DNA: TGTGCCAGCAGTTTACTGGGAGCAGGAAACACCATATATTTT. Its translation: CASSLLGAGNTIYF.

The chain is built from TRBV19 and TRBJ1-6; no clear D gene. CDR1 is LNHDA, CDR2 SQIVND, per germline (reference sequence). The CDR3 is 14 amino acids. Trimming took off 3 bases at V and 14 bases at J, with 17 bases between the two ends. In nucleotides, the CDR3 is TGTGCCAGTAGTATCTCCTCGACTAGTCGGGCCCTCCACTTT. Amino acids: CASSISSTSRALHF. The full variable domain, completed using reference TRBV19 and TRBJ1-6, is DGGITQSPKYLFRKEGQNVTLSCEQNLNHDAMYWYRQDPGQGLRLIYYSQIVNDFQKGDIAEGYSVSREKKESFPLTVTSAQKNPTAFYLCASSISSTSRALHFGNGTRLTVT.

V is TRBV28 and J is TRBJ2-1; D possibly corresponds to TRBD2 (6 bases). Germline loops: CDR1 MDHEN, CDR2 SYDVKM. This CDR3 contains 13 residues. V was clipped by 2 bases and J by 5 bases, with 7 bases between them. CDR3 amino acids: CASSLRGNNEQFF. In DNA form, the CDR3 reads TGTGCCAGCAGTTTACGGGGGAACAATGAGCAGTTCTTC.

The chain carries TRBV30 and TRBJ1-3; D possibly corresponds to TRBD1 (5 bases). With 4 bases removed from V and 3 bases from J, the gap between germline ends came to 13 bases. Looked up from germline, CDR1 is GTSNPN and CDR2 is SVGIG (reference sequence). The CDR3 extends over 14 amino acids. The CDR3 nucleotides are TGTGCCTGGAAGGTTCAGGGTCTTGGAAACACCATATATTTT. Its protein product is CAWKVQGLGNTIYF.

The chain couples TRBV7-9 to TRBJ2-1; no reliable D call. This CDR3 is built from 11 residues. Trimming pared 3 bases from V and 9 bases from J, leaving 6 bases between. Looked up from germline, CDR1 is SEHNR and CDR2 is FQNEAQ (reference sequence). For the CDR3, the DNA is TGTGCCAGCAGCTTGACGGGTGAGCAGTTCTTC. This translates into CASSLTGEQFF. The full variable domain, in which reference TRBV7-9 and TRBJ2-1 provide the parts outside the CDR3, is DTGVSQNPRHKITKRGQNVTFRCDPISEHNRLYWYRQTLGQGPEFLTYFQNEAQLEKSRLLSDRFSAERPKGSFSTLEIQRTEQGDSAMYLCASSLTGEQFFGPGTRLTVL.

In DNA, the CDR3 is TGTGCCAGCAGTGAGGGCCCGGACACGTTAAATCAGCCCCAGCATTTT. Residues: CASSEGPDTLNQPQHF. The chain links TRBV2 to TRBJ1-5, with a tentative D call TRBD1 (5 bases). The CDR3 loop spans 16 amino acids. The germline V gene encodes CDR1 SNHLY and CDR2 FYNNEI. V was clipped by 3 bases and J by 4 bases, with 16 bases between them.

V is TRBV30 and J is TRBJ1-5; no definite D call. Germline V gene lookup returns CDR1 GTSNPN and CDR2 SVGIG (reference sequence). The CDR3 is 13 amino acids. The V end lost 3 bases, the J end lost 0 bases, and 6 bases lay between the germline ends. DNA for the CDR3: TGTGCCTGGAGCCGGGATAGCAATCAGCCCCAGCATTTT. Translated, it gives CAWSRDSNQPQHF. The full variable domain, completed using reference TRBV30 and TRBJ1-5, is SQTIHQWPATLVQPVGSPLSLECTVEGTSNPNLYWYRQAAGRGLQLLFYSVGIGQISSEVPQNLSASRPQDRQFILSSKKLLLSDSGFYLCAWSRDSNQPQHFGDGTRLSIL.

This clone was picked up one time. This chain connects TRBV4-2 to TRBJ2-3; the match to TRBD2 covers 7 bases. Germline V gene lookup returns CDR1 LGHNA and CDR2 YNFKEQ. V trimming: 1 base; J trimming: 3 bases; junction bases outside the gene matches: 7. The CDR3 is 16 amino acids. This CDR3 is CASSQGRAGETDTQYF. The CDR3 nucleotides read TGTGCCAGCAGCCAAGGACGCGCGGGGGAGACAGATACGCAGTATTTT.

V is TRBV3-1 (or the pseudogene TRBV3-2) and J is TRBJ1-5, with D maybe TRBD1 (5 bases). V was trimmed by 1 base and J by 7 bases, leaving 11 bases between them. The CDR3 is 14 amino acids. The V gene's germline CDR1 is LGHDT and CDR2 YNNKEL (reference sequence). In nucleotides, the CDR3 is TGTGCCAGCAGCCAAGCGGGGGATGGACAGCCCCAGCATTTT. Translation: CASSQAGDGQPQHF.

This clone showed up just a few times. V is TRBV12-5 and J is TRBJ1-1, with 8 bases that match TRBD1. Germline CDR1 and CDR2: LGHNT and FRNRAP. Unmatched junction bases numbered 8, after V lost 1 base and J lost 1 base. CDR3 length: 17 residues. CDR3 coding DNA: TGTGCTAGTGGTTTGGATTCATGGGACAGGACGAACACTGAAGCTTTCTTT. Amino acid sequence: CASGLDSWDRTNTEAFF.

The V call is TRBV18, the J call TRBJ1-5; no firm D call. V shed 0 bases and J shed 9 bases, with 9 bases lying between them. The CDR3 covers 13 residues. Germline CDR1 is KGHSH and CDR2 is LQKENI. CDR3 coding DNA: TGTGCCAGCTCACCACCGGGTGGAGGGCCCCAGCATTTT. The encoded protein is CASSPPGGGPQHF.

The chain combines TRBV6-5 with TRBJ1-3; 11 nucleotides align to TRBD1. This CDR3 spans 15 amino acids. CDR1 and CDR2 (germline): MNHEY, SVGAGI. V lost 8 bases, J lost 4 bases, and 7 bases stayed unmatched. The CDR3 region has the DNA TGTGCCAGCGGGGGACAGGGGGTCCCCGGAAACACCATATATTTT. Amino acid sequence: CASGGQGVPGNTIYF.

The CDR3 spells CASSFEPIRVSPLHF. The CDR3 bases are TGCGCCAGCAGCTTTGAGCCAATTAGAGTTTCACCCCTCCACTTT. The rearrangement uses TRBV5-1 and TRBJ1-6; D unresolved. Per germline, CDR1 SGHRS and CDR2 YFSETQ. The CDR3 sequence is 15 residues long. V gave up 2 bases and J gave up 9 bases, with 15 bases separating them.

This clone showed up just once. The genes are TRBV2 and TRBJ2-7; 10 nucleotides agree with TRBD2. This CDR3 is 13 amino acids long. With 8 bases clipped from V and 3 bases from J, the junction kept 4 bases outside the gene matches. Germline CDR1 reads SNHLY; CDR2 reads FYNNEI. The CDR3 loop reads CASWASGGYEQYF. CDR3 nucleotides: TGTGCCAGCTGGGCTAGCGGGGGCTACGAGCAGTACTTC.

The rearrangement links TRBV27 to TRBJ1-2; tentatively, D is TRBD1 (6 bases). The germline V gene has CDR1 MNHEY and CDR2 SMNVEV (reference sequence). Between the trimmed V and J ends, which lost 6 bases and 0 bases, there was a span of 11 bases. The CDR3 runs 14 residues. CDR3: CASRLTGSNYGYTF. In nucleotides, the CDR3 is TGTGCCAGCAGACTCACAGGGTCTAACTATGGCTACACCTTC.

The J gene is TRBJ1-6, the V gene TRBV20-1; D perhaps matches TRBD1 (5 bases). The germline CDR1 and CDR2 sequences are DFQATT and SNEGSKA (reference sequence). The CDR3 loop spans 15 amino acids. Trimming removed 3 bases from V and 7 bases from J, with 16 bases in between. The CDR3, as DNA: TGCAGTGCTAGTCCGGCAGGGCTAGGGAATTCACCCCTCCACTTT. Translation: CSASPAGLGNSPLHF.

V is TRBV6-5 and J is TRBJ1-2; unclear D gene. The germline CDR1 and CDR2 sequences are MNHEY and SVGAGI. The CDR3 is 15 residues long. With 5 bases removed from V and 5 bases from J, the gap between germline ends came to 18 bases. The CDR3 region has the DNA TGTGCCAGCAGTCTTTCCCTCGGTCTTTCTTATGGCTACACCTTC. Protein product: CASSLSLGLSYGYTF.

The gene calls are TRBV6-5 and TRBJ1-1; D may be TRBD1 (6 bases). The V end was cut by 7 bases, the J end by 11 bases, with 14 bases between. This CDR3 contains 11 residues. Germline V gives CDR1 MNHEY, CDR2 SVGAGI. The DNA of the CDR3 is TGTGCCAGCATCCGGGGGGCTGGGGCTTTCTTT. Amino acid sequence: CASIRGAGAFF.

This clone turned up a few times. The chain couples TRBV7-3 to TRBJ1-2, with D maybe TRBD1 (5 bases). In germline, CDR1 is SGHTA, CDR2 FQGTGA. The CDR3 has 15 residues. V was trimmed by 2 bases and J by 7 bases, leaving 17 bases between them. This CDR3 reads CASSLERAGSGGYTF. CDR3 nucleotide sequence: TGTGCCAGCAGCTTAGAACGTGCAGGGTCGGGTGGCTACACCTTC.

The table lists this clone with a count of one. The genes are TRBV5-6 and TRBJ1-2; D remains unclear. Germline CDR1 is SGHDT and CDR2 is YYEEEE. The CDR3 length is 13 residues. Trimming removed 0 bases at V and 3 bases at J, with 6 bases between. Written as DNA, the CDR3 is TGTGCCAGCAGCTTGGAGGGAGACTATGGCTACACCTTC. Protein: CASSLEGDYGYTF. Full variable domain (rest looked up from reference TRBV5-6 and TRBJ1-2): DAGVTQSPTHLIKTRGQQVTLRCSPKSGHDTVSWYQQALGQGPQFIFQYYEEEERQRGNFPDRFSGHQFPNYSSELNVNALLLGDSALYLCASSLEGDYGYTFGSGTRLTVV.

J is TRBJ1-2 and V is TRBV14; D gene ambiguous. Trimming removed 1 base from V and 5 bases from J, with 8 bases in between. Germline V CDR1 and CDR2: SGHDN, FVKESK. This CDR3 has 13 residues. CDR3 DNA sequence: TGTGCCAGCAGCCAAGTGGTGCGTTATGGCTACACCTTC. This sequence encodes CASSQVVRYGYTF.

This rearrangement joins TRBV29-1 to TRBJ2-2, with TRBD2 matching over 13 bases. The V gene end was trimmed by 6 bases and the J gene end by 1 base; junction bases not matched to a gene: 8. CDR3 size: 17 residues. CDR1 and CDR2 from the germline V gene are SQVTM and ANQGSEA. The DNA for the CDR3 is TGCAGCGTCGGGACTAGCGGGGCCCCTTTGAACACCGGGGAGCTGTTTTTT. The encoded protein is CSVGTSGAPLNTGELFF.

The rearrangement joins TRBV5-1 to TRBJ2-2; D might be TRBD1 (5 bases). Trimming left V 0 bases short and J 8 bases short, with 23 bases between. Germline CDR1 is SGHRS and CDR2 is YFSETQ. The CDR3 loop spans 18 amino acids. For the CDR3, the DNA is TGCGCCAGCAGCTTGGGAAAGACCCGACAGAACCCTAGGGGGGAGCTGTTTTTT. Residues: CASSLGKTRQNPRGELFF.

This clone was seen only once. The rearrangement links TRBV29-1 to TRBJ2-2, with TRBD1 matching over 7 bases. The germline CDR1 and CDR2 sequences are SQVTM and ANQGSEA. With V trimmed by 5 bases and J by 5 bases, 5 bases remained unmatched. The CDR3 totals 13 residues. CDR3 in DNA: TGCAGCGTTAACAGGGGTTGGACCGGGGAGCTGTTTTTT. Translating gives CSVNRGWTGELFF.